Sequencing of this TCR beta chain was carried out in a study of CD8+ T cells in alopecia areata. Across the study: Those patients who were treated received oral tofacitinib, which was given at 5 to 10 mg twice daily for moderate-to-severe alopecia areata.

Once RNA had been extracted, it was reverse transcribed into cDNA to act as the sequencing template. TCRdb's table, derived via immunoSEQ multiplex PCR, lists solely in-frame clones and lacks some. The sample carries about 40,000 clones, roughly 89% recorded once. CDR3 length equals 14 residues. V was shortened by 2 bases and J by 7 bases, with 12 bases between the two germline ends. In germline, CDR1 is MNHEY, CDR2 SVGAGI. Treatment meaning: oral pan-JAK inhibitor, 5-10 mg twice daily. V gene TRBV6-5 combines with J gene TRBJ2-1, with a weak D call TRBD2 (6 bases). Specimen: CD8+ T cells sorted from blood, collected at week 24, from a patient treated with tofacitinib. This TCR was sampled from a human donor with alopecia areata. The chain's CDR3 is CASSYDQAGNEQFF. CDR3 DNA sequence: TGTGCCAGCAGTTACGACCAGGCGGGGAATGAGCAGTTCTTC.